This entry concerns a single TCR beta chain. The antigen is undetermined. These data belong to a study of graft-versus-host responses after intestinal transplantation. The protocol was immunoSEQ multiplex PCR, while the TCRdb copy is restricted to in-frame clones and leaves out a portion. This sample yields about 120,000 clones, of which approximately 92% are seen a single time; about 0.11% belongs to the top ten. V dropped 1 base and J dropped 8 bases, with 8 bases sitting between them. The V gene's germline CDR1 is SGHAT and CDR2 FQNNGV. The CDR3 covers 12 residues. The TCR comes from a human donor who received an intestinal transplant. The chain links TRBV11-2 to TRBJ1-2; unclear D gene. The starting material was unstimulated CD4+ T cells sorted from spleen or lymph node cells, obtained before intestinal transplant. CDR3 protein: CASSLVGFGYTF. In nucleotides, the CDR3 is TGTGCCAGCAGCTTAGTAGGGTTCGGCTACACCTTC.